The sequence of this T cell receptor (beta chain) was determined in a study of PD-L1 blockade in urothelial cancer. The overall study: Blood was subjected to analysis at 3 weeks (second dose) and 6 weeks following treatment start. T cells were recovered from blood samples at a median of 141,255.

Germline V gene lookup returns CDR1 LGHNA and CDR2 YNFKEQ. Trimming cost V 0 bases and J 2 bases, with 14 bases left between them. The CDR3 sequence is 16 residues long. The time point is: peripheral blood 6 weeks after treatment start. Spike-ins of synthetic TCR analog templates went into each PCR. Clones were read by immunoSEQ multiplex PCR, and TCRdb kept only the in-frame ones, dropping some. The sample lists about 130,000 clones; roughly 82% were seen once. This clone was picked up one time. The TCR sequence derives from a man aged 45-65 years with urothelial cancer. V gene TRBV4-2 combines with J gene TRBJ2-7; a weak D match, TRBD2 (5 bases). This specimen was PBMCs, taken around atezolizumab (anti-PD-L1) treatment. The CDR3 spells CASSQDGERPTYEQYF. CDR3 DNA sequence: TGTGCCAGCAGCCAAGATGGGGAGCGGCCGACCTACGAGCAGTACTTC.